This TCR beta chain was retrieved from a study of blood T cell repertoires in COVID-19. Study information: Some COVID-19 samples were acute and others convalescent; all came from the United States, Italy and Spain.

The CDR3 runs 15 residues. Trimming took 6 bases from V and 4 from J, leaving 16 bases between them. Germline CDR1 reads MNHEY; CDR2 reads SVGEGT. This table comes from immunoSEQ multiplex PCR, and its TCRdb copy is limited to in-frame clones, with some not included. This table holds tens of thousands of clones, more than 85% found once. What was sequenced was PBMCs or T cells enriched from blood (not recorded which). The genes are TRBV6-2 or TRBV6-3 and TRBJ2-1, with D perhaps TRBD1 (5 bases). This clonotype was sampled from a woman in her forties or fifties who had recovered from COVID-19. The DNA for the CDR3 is TGTGCCAGCAGCCTACAGCAGGGTGCTTACAATGAGCAGTTCTTC. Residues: CASSLQQGAYNEQFF.